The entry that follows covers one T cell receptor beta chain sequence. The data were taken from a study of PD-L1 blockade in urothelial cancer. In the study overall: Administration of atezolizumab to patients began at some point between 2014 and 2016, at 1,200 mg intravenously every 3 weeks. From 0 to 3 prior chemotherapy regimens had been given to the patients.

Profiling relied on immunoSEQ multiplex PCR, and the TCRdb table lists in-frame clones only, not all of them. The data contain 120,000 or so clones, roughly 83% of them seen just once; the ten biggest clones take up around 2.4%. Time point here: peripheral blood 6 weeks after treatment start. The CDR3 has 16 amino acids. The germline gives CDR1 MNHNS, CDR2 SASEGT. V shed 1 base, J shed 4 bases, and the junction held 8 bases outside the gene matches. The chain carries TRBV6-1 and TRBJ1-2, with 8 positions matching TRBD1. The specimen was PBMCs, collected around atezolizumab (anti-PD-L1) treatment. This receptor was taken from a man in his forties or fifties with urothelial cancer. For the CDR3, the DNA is TGTGCCAGCAGTGAAGTAACGACAGGGGCGGGCTATGGCTACACCTTC. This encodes CASSEVTTGAGYGYTF.